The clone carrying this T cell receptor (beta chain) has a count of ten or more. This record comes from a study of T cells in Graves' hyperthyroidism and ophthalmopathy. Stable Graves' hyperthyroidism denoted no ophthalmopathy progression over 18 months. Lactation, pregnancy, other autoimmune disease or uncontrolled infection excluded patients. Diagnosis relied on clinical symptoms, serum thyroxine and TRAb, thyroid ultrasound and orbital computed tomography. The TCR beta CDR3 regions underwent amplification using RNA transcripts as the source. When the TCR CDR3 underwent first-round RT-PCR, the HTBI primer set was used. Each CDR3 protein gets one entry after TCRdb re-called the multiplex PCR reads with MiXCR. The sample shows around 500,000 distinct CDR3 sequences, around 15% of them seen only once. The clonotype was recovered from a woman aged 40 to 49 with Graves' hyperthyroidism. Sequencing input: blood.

The CDR3 sequence is CASNTRNYEQYF. As DNA, the CDR3 is TGTGCCAGCAACACCCGGAACTACGAGCAGTACTTC. V usage is TRBV28 and J usage is TRBJ2-7; D remains ambiguous. V was cut by 7 bases and J by 3 bases, with 10 bases left in between. Per the germline V gene, CDR1 is MDHEN and CDR2 is SYDVKM. The length of the CDR3 is 12 residues.